These T cell receptor beta chains were read from a single sample in a study of CD8+ T cells in alopecia areata. Profiling relied on immunoSEQ multiplex PCR, and the TCRdb table lists in-frame clones only, not all of them. The sample consists of 150,000 to 200,000 clones, 40% to 55% of them appearing once. The material was CD8+ T cells sorted from blood, obtained at week 52, from a patient treated with tofacitinib. The receptor set was obtained from a human donor with alopecia areata. The CDR3 runs from the conserved cysteine through the conserved F or W. The D gene is left open where the match is weak. Expanded clones are given a class, and other clones once, few, many or no size at all.

v_gene	abundance	d_gene	j_gene	CDR3nt	CDR3aa
TRBV2	-	TRBD1	TRBJ1-1	TGTGCCAACAGGGGGATGGGGAACACTGAAGCTTTCTTT	CANRGMGNTEAFF
TRBV5-4	-	-	TRBJ1-3	TGTGCCAGCAGCTTGGCCGCGGGCTCTGGAAACACCATATATTTT	CASSLAAGSGNTIYF
TRBV7-8	few	-	TRBJ2-1	TGTGCCAGCAGCCTTAAGAATGAGCAGTTCTTC	CASSLKNEQFF
TRBV18	-	-	TRBJ2-2	TGTGCCAGCTCACCAGGGGACGGGTACACCGGGGAGCTGTTTTTT	CASSPGDGYTGELFF
TRBV27	-	-	TRBJ1-4	TGTGCCAGCAGACCAGATCCGGGGTTATTTGAAAAACTGTTTTTT	CASRPDPGLFEKLFF
TRBV9	-	-	TRBJ1-1	TGTGCCAGCAGCCCCCGGACGATGAACACTGAAGCTTTCTTT	CASSPRTMNTEAFF
TRBV27	-	-	TRBJ2-1	TGTGCCAGCAGTTTAGGACACATCGGTGAGCAGTTCTTC	CASSLGHIGEQFF
TRBV5-6	few	-	TRBJ2-7	TGTGCCAGCAGCTTGTTGGACGAGCAGTACTTC	CASSLLDEQYF
TRBV21-1	-	-	TRBJ1-5	TGTGCCAGCAGAGGGCCCGGTCATTATAGCAATCAGCCCCAGCATTTT	CASRGPGHYSNQPQHF
TRBV27	few	-	TRBJ1-2	TGTGCCAGCAGTTTCCCCGGAGGCTATGGCTACACCTTC	CASSFPGGYGYTF
TRBV4-1	-	-	TRBJ1-5	TGCGCCAGCAGCCAAGAACAAAGTTATAGCAATCAGCCCCAGCATTTT	CASSQEQSYSNQPQHF
TRBV7-6	-	-	TRBJ2-7	TGTGCCAGCAGCTTAAAGTCAGGTGCTGTATACGAGCAGTACTTC	CASSLKSGAVYEQYF
TRBV7-9	-	-	TRBJ2-3	TGTGCCAGCAGCACCCCGAACAGCAATTTCGAGGGCACAGATACGCAGTATTTT	CASSTPNSNFEGTDTQYF
TRBV7-9	-	-	TRBJ2-1	TGTGCCAGCAGCAGAGATCCCCGGGACTTTTTGTTCTTC	CASSRDPRDFLFF
TRBV27	-	-	TRBJ1-5	TGTGCCAGCAGTCCCTCGGGGATGTCCAATCAGCCCCAGCATTTT	CASSPSGMSNQPQHF
TRBV9	once	TRBD2	TRBJ2-3	TGTGCCAGCAGCGGACGACAAGCGGGGGAAAGCACAGATACGCAGTATTTT	CASSGRQAGESTDTQYF
TRBV7-8	-	-	TRBJ1-2	TGTGCCAGCAGGGGGGACCCCGACTATGGCTACACCTTC	CASRGDPDYGYTF
TRBV13	-	TRBD1	TRBJ1-2	TGTGCCAGCAGGGGGACAGGGAGTGGCTACACCTTC	CASRGTGSGYTF
TRBV4-2	-	TRBD2	TRBJ2-1	TGTGCCAGCAGCCAAGATTGGGGGGGGAGCTACAATGAGCAGTTCTTC	CASSQDWGGSYNEQFF
TRBV29-1	-	-	TRBJ2-1	TGCAGCGTTGGCGGGGGCGAGAACAATGAGCAGTTCTTC	CSVGGGENNEQFF
TRBV11-1	few	-	TRBJ2-2	TGTGCCAGCAGCCCCAGGGGTCGCGCGAACACCGGGGAGCTGTTTTTT	CASSPRGRANTGELFF
TRBV4-1	-	-	TRBJ2-1	TGCGCCAGCAGACAAATAGGGAGCCCGGGAAATGAGCAGTTCTTC	CASRQIGSPGNEQFF
TRBV7-8	-	-	TRBJ1-2	TGTGCCAGCAGCTTGTCTGCAGGGACCTCCTATGGCTACACCTTC	CASSLSAGTSYGYTF
TRBV9	few	TRBD1	TRBJ2-5	TGTGCCAGCAGCGCCCGGGACAGGGGGCACCAAGAGACCCAGTACTTC	CASSARDRGHQETQYF
TRBV29-1	-	-	TRBJ1-1	TGCAGCGCTTGGGCCATTGAAGCTTTCTTT	CSAWAIEAFF
TRBV2	-	-	TRBJ2-7	TGTGCCAGCACCCAAGGAGGGAGCGAGCAGTACTTC	CASTQGGSEQYF
TRBV6-6	few	-	TRBJ1-1	TGTGCCAGCACCAAAGATAAGAACACTGAAGCTTTCTTT	CASTKDKNTEAFF
TRBV13	few	-	TRBJ1-5	TGTGCCAGCAGCTTAGGCCCCCCAGATAGCAATCAGCCCCAGCATTTT	CASSLGPPDSNQPQHF
TRBV5-6	few	-	TRBJ2-1	TGTGCCAGCAGCTTAGGGGGAACAGCCTACAATGAGCAGTTCTTC	CASSLGGTAYNEQFF
TRBV6-5	few	-	TRBJ2-6	TGTGCCAGCGGCATTAGAGGGGGGGCCAACGTCCTGACTTTC	CASGIRGGANVLTF
TRBV5-6	-	TRBD2	TRBJ2-3	TGTGCCAGCAGCAAGGGACTAGCGGGGGACACAGATACGCAGTATTTT	CASSKGLAGDTDTQYF
TRBV2	-	TRBD1	TRBJ1-1	TGTGCCAGCAGTCCAACAGGGGGACAAGTTCTTTTTGAAGCTTTCTTT	CASSPTGGQVLFEAFF
TRBV2	-	-	TRBJ1-5	TGTGCCAGCAGTGAGCGGGGGAGCAATCAGCCCCAGCATTTT	CASSERGSNQPQHF
TRBV11-2	-	TRBD2	TRBJ2-1	TGTGCCAGCAGCTTAGCGCTAGCGGGGGCCTACAATGAGCAGTTCTTC	CASSLALAGAYNEQFF
TRBV4-1	once	TRBD2	TRBJ2-5	TGCGCCAGCAGCCAAGAAAACCTATGGGCTAGCGGGGGGCAAGAGACCCAGTACTTC	CASSQENLWASGGQETQYF
TRBV9	-	-	TRBJ2-4	TGTGCCAGCAGCGCCGGTCAGGGTCCTGGAAACATTCAGTACTTC	CASSAGQGPGNIQYF
TRBV7-8	-	TRBD1	TRBJ2-5	TGTGCCAGCAGATCCAACAGGGGCCAAGAGACCCAGTACTTC	CASRSNRGQETQYF
TRBV7-9	-	-	TRBJ1-2	TGTGCCAGCAGCGATGGTCCGGCGGGAAGTACAGGCTACACCTTC	CASSDGPAGSTGYTF
TRBV7-2	-	-	TRBJ2-7	TGTGCCAGCAGAAGGACTTTATGGGACGAGCAGTACTTC	CASRRTLWDEQYF
TRBV27	-	-	TRBJ2-7	TGTGCCAGCAGCCTTAGTTTGGGGACAACCTACGAGCAGTACTTC	CASSLSLGTTYEQYF
TRBV13	-	-	TRBJ2-2	TGTGCCAGCAGCCCTCCAAACTGGGGGGGGCTGAACACCGGGGAGCTGTTTTTT	CASSPPNWGGLNTGELFF
TRBV14	-	TRBD1	TRBJ2-5	TGTGCCAGCAGTCGGGACAGGGCCCAAGAGACCCAGTACTTC	CASSRDRAQETQYF
TRBV25-1	-	TRBD1	TRBJ2-5	TGTGCCCGTTCAAAGGGACAGGGACGAGAGACCCAGTACTTC	CARSKGQGRETQYF
TRBV11-2	-	-	TRBJ2-3	TGTGCCAGCAGCTTCTTACGCGGCACAGATACGCAGTATTTT	CASSFLRGTDTQYF
TRBV15	-	-	TRBJ2-5	TGTGCCACCAGCAGTAGCGACGGACCCCGGACCCAGTACTTC	CATSSSDGPRTQYF
TRBV5-1	-	-	TRBJ2-7	TGCGCCAGCAGCCCAGACTACTACGAGCAGTACTTC	CASSPDYYEQYF
TRBV9	-	TRBD1	TRBJ2-7	TGTGCCAGCAGCGTAGTTGGACAGGGAGACGAGCAGTACTTC	CASSVVGQGDEQYF
TRBV15	-	-	TRBJ1-5	TGTGCCACCAGCAGAGATCGGGGGGAGCTTCAGCCCCAGCATTTT	CATSRDRGELQPQHF
TRBV5-6	few	-	TRBJ2-3	TGTGCCAGCAGCAGGGGGGAAGGTACAGATACGCAGTATTTT	CASSRGEGTDTQYF